This record looks at one TCR beta chain sequence and its context. The antigen it recognizes is unknown. No clone much larger than this one lies a single base away; base qualities are absent. V trim: 0 bases; J trim: 0 bases; unmatched bases: 6. Taken from the germline V gene, the CDR1 and CDR2 loops are SGHRS and YFSETQ. Inclusive of the bounding cysteine and phenylalanine, the CDR3 is 17 residues long. Only CDR3 DNA remains: 51 bases, in frame from the first base. The source of the sample is a study of OX40 agonist ivuxolimab in advanced cancers. In the study overall: Ivuxolimab was an agonistic, fully human IgG2 monoclonal antibody directed against OX40 (CD134), a costimulatory receptor. Intravenous ivuxolimab was administered to patients every 2 weeks at six dose levels: 0.01, 0.1, 0.3, 1.5, 3 and 10 mg/kg. Of the approximately 54 patients in dose escalation, about 20 had hepatocellular carcinoma, about 15 had melanoma, 9 had renal cell carcinoma and 9 had head and neck cancer. In the dose-escalation cohort, over 65% of patients were male, and the mean age was roughly 60 years, with a range of roughly 20 to 85. Prior anti-PD-1, anti-PD-L1 or anti-CTLA-4 therapy was permitted, and checkpoint inhibitors had been received by roughly 42% of dose-escalation patients. Partial responses were achieved by three dose-escalation patients, of whom one had hepatocellular carcinoma and two had cutaneous melanoma. Peripheral TCRbeta sequencing aimed to test whether ivuxolimab altered TCR sequence diversity and caused clonal T-cell expansion. The paper covers the monotherapy dose-escalation part of the phase I ivuxolimab trial, which included N of about 50 patients. Study-wide conclusions, independent of this receptor: After ivuxolimab, expanded clones were on average more numerous among CD8+ T cells than among CD4+ T cells. Clonal expansion of both CD4+ and CD8+ blood T cells was observed from baseline to week 6 at doses 0.1 to 3.0 mg/kg. Antigen specificity was not determined for the clonally expanded peripheral T cells. Low levels of normalized T-cell clonal expansion were also shown by some nonresponding patients. Partial responders in the 0.1-3.0 mg/kg groups had among the lowest normalized peripheral clonal expansion, especially among CD8+ T cells.

Patients with a history of autoimmune disease or receiving systemic immunosuppression were excluded from the trial. Peripheral blood for TCR sequencing was collected from all dose cohorts at baseline, on cycle 4 day 1, and on cycle 7 day 1. The samples were drawn from a first-in-human, open-label, multicenter phase I dose-escalation trial of ivuxolimab. Adults with locally advanced or metastatic melanoma, renal cell carcinoma, hepatocellular carcinoma or head and neck squamous cell carcinoma were enrolled in the trial. Before TCR sequencing, CD4+ T cells and CD8+ T cells were sorted from peripheral blood as separate populations. Genomic DNA was isolated from the sorted cells so that the TCRbeta CDR3 region could be sequenced. TCRbeta CDR3 regions were sequenced using the immunoSEQ Assay. TCRdb provides this immuneACCESS table in a form limited to in-frame rearrangements. Some clones are lacking; in checked studies, under half of them reflect an unresolved V gene, and why the rest are absent is not known. The sample contains some 48,000 clones, roughly 81% of them found a single time. Clones ranked in the top ten supply roughly 7% of the sample.

This TCR came from an adult with an advanced solid tumor such as melanoma, head and neck, liver or kidney cancer. The chain joins TRBV5-1 to TRBJ2-3, with 8 bases aligning to TRBD2. The specimen comprised CD4+ or CD8+ T cells sorted from blood, sampled in a trial of the OX40 agonist ivuxolimab. For the CDR3, the sequence is CASSLAGGTRSTDTQYF. The base sequence is TGCGCCAGCAGCTTGGCCGGCGGGACTAGAAGCACAGATACGCAGTATTTT.